This TCR beta chain came from a study of T cells in Graves' hyperthyroidism and ophthalmopathy. This clonotype was detected only a few times. From RNA transcripts, TCR beta CDR3 regions were amplified. Researchers ran a first-round RT-PCR on the TCR CDR3 using the HTBI primer set. TCRdb independently ran MiXCR on the multiplex PCR reads; one entry per CDR3 protein. The sample yields under 700,000 distinct CDR3 sequences, around 46% seen once. The source material was peripheral blood or thyroid tissue (not recorded which). The TCR comes from a woman younger than 35 with Graves' hyperthyroidism.

The chain's CDR3 is CASSPYRAAYEQYF. Written as DNA, the CDR3 is TGTGCCAGCAGCCCCTATCGGGCCGCCTACGAGCAGTACTTC. The chain employs TRBV7-2 and TRBJ2-7; D is unclear. The CDR3 totals 14 residues. V was shortened by 5 bases and J by 2 bases, with 13 bases between the two germline ends. Germline assignment: CDR1 SGHTA and CDR2 FQGNSA.